This TCR beta chain derives from a study of T cell clonotyping in hematopoietic cell transplantation (dated by TCRdb to the early 2020s). Regarding the study in general: The study collected more than 120 blood samples from approximately 32 consecutive transplant recipients and their related donors. Recruitment of patients was conducted between 2015 and January 2017, and follow-up was continued until late 2020 or death.

The CDR3 has 13 amino acids, counting the end cysteine and phenylalanine. Just the 39-base CDR3 DNA is kept, in frame starting at base 1. The CDR1 and CDR2 encoded by the germline V gene (reference sequence) are MNHEY and SMNVEV. The V end loses 5 bases and the J end loses 3 bases, and a stretch of 11 bases separates them. A word on this clone: What this receptor recognizes is not known. Base qualities are not provided; no much larger clone lies one nucleotide away.

On the study overall, not on this receptor specifically: Only a small fraction of recipient repertoires overlapped donor repertoires, with over 95% appearing de novo at the given depth. After transplant, TCR diversity in recipients dropped, and pathologically expanded clonotypes climbed progressively between day 30 and day 180. The sample size was limited, and because cells were not sorted, the contributions of CD4 and CD8 repertoires could not be separated. Inverse Simpson Index values from donors and from recipients before transplant predicted broader TCR repertoire diversity after transplant.

The immunoSEQ assay, a bias-controlled multiplex PCR with V- and J-specific primers, was used to amplify TCR beta CDR3 regions from genomic DNA. In a second PCR step, the CDR3 amplicons were tagged with a proprietary barcode plus Illumina adapter sequences. CDR3 libraries were sequenced on an Illumina MiSeq instrument. From the authors' description of their analysis: Export and quality control were handled in immunoSEQ Analyzer 3.0, while downstream analyses relied on R Bioconductor and Immunarch. Only productive rearrangements within the normalized downsampled data set were used in the calculation of repertoire metrics. In the normalized cohort, a clonotype counted as pathologically expanded if the clonotype was larger than 5 templates. Repertoire diversity was measured with the Inverse Simpson Index. CMV-specificity analyses were carried out on the non-normalized data set to capture all clonotypes. Sourced from immuneACCESS, this table was stored by TCRdb with only in-frame sequences that have V and J called. A share of the clones is absent; for the studies checked, an unresolved V gene accounts for under half, and the remainder has no known explanation. V and J calls and clone size follow that table, whereas D and trimming were derived from the DNA. The sample contains roughly 10,000 clones, 60% to 85% of them found a single time. The ten largest clones capture roughly 8.7% of the sample.

What the time point label conveys for this sample: 30 days after allo-HCT. Blood from recipients was drawn roughly 28 days before transplant, then again at days 30, 100 and 180 after transplant. Nuclei Lysis Solution was used to extract genomic DNA from fresh or cryopreserved unfractionated peripheral blood mononuclear cells. The sequence is built from TRBV27 and TRBJ2-7, with no confidently assigned D gene. The TCR sequence derives from a female patient aged 35 to 55 who had an allogeneic stem cell transplant from a related donor, so T cells may come from the graft donor. Some clones in this sample may be carry-over from other donors' samples. This material consisted of PBMCs, taken 30 days after allogeneic stem cell transplant. The CDR3 here reads CASSDRPNYEQYF. The bases are TGTGCCAGCAGTGACCGACCCAACTACGAGCAGTACTTC.